A single sample gave rise to the 2 T cell receptor beta chains below, sequenced in a study of neurological immune-mediated disorders. One entry per CDR3 protein results from TCRdb running MiXCR on the 5' RACE reads. The sample includes tens of thousands of distinct CDR3 sequences, roughly 13% of them seen just once. The sample was PBMCs. The source of these receptors is a woman in her forties or fifties in good health.

This clonotype came up many times. This chain uses TRBV28 with TRBJ2-2; D is perhaps TRBD1 (5 bases). The CDR3 has 14 amino acids. The germline V and J ends were trimmed by 2 bases and 4 bases, with 8 bases remaining between them. Germline V gene sequence: CDR1 MDHEN, CDR2 SYDVKM. The CDR3 DNA reads TGTGCCAGCAGTTTAAGGGGTGTCACCGGGGAGCTGTTTTTT. It codes for CASSLRGVTGELFF. The variable domain in full, completed from reference TRBV28 and TRBJ2-2, reads DVKVTQSSRYLVKRTGEKVFLECVQDMDHENMFWYRQDPGLGLRLIYFSYDVKMKEKGDIPEGYSVSREKKERFSLILESASTNQTSMYLCASSLRGVTGELFFGEGSRLTVL.

This clonotype showed up many times. Here the CDR3 reads CASSATNTDTQYF. CDR3 nucleotides: TGTGCCAGCAGTGCGACCAACACAGATACGCAGTATTTT. This chain links TRBV6-6 with TRBJ2-3; D not resolved. V lost 5 bases to trimming and J lost 2 bases, with 8 bases between them. This CDR3 region has 13 residues. Germline CDR1 is MNHNY and CDR2 is SVGAGI (reference sequence).